This TCR beta chain was identified during a study of OX40 agonist ivuxolimab in advanced cancers. Repertoires were generated with immunoSEQ multiplex PCR, while TCRdb's copy carries only in-frame clones and drops some. Seen here are tens of thousands of clones, about 87% observed once, and the top ten hold roughly 18%. The CDR3 has 15 residues. Germline CDR1 is SGHNT and CDR2 is YYREEE (reference sequence). The V gene lost 4 bases and the J gene lost 6 bases, with 19 bases spanning the gap. Here the sequenced sample was CD4+ or CD8+ T cells sorted from blood, taken in a trial of the OX40 agonist ivuxolimab. The rearrangement uses TRBV5-4 and TRBJ1-2, with a tentative D call TRBD1 (6 bases). This TCR came from an adult with an advanced solid tumor such as melanoma, head and neck, liver or kidney cancer. The CDR3 protein is CASSEHRVVVDGYTF. CDR3 nucleotides: TGTGCCAGCAGCGAACACAGGGTCGTAGTTGATGGCTACACCTTC.